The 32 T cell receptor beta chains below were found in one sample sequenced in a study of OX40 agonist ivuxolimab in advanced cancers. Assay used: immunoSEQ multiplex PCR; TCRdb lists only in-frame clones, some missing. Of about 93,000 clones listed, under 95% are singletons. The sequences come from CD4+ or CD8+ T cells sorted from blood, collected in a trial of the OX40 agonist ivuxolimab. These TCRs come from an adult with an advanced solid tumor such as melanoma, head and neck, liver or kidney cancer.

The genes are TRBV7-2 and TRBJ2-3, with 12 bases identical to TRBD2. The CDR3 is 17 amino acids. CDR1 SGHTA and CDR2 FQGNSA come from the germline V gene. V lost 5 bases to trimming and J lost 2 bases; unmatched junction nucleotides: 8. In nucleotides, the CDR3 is TGTGCCAGCAGCAGTCGGACTAGCGGGGAACCCACAGATACGCAGTATTTT. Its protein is CASSSRTSGEPTDTQYF. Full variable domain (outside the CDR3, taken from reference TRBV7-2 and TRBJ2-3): GAGVSQSPSNKVTEKGKDVELRCDPISGHTALYWYRQSLGQGLEFLIYFQGNSAPDKSGLPSDRFSAERTGGSVSTLTIQRTQQEDSAVYLCASSSRTSGEPTDTQYFGPGTRLTVL.

The CDR3 DNA reads TGCGCCAGCAGCTTCTTGGCGGGAGGGCCCGGGGAGCTGTTTTTT. It yields the protein CASSFLAGGPGELFF. The chain recombines TRBV5-1 with TRBJ2-2; 9 bases are a match to TRBD2. Per the germline V gene, CDR1 is SGHRS and CDR2 is YFSETQ. V was pared by 2 bases and J by 6 bases, with 5 bases of the junction left unmatched. The CDR3 covers 15 residues.

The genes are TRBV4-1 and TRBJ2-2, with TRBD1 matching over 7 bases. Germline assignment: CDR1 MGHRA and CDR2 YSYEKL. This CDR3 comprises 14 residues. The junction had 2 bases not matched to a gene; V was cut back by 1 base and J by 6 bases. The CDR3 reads CASSQGDRPGELFF. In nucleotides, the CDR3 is TGCGCCAGCAGCCAAGGGGACAGACCCGGGGAGCTGTTTTTT.

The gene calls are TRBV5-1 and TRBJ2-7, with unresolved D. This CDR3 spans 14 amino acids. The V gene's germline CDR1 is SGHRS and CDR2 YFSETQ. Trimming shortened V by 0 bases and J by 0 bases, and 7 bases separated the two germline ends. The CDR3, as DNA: TGCGCCAGCAGCTTGGAAATAAGCTCCTACGAGCAGTACTTC. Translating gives CASSLEISSYEQYF.

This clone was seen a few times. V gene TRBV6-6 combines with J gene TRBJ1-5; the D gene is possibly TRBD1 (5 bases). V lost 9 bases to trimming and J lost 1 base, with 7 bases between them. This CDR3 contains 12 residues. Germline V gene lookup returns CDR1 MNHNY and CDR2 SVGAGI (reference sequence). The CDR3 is CASRDSNQPQHF. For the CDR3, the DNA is TGTGCCAGTAGGGACAGCAATCAGCCCCAGCATTTT.

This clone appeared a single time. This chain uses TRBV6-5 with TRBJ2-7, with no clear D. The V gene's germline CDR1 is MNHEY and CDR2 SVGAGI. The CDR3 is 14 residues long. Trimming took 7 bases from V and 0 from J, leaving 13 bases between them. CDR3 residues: CASTPRLDSYEQYF. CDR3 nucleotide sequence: TGTGCCAGCACCCCAAGACTGGACTCCTACGAGCAGTACTTC.

The chain's CDR3 is CSVDLAGETQYF. The CDR3 region has the DNA TGCAGCGTTGACCTGGCTGGAGAGACCCAGTACTTC. J is TRBJ2-5 and V is TRBV29-1; D is uncertain. Trimming removed 3 bases at V and 4 bases at J, with 9 bases between. CDR3 length: 12 residues. Per germline, CDR1 SQVTM and CDR2 ANQGSEA. Supplemented by reference TRBV29-1 and TRBJ2-5, the full variable domain reads SAVISQKPSRDICQRGTSLTIQCQVDSQVTMMFWYRQQPGQSLTLIATANQGSEATYESGFVIDKFPISRPNLTFSTLTVSNMSPEDSSIYLCSVDLAGETQYFGPGTRLLVL.

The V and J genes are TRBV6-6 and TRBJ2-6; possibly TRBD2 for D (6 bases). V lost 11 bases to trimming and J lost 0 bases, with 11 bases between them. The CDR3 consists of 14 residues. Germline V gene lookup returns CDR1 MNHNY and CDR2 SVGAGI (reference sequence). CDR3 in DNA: TGTGCCTGCGGGGTGCTCTCTGGGGCCAACGTCCTGACTTTC. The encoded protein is CACGVLSGANVLTF.

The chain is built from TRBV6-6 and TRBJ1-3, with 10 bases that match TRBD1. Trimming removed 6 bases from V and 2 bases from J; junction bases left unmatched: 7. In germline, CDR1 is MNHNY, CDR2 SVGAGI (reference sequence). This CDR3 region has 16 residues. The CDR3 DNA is TGTGCCAGCAGACGTTCCGGGACAGGGGCTGGAAACACCATATATTTT. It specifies CASRRSGTGAGNTIYF.

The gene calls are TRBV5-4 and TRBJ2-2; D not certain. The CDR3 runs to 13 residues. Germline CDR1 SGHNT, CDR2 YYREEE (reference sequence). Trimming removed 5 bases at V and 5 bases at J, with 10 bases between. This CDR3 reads CASRGVVTGELFF. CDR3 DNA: TGTGCCAGCAGGGGCGTGGTGACCGGGGAGCTGTTTTTT.

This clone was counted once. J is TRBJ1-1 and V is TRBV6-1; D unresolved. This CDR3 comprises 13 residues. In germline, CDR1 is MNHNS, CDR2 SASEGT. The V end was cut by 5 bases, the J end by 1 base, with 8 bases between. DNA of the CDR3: TGTGCCAGCAGTTTGGACGAGAACACTGAAGCTTTCTTT. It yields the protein CASSLDENTEAFF.

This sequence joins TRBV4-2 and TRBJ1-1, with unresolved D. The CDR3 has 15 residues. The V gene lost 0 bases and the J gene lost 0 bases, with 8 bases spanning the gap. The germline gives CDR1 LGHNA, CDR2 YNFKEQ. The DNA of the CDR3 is TGTGCCAGCAGCCAAGAGGGCAGAATGAACACTGAAGCTTTCTTT. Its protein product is CASSQEGRMNTEAFF.

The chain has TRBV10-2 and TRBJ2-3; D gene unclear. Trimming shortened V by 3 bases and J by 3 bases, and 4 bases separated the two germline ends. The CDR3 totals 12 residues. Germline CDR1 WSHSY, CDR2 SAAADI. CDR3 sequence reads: CASSDGTDTQYF. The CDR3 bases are TGCGCCAGCAGTGACGGAACAGATACGCAGTATTTT.

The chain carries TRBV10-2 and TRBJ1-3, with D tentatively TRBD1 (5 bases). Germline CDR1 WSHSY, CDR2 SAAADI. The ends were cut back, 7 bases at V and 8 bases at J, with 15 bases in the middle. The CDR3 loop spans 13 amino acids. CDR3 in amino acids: CASTGAPGDTIYF. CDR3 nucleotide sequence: TGCGCCAGCACTGGGGCTCCTGGCGACACCATATATTTT.

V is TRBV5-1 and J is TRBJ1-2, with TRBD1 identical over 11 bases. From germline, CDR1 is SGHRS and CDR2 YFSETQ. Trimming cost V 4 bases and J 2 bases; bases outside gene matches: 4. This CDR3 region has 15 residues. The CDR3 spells CASSAGQGVNYGYTF. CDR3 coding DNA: TGCGCCAGCAGCGCGGGACAGGGGGTGAACTATGGCTACACCTTC.

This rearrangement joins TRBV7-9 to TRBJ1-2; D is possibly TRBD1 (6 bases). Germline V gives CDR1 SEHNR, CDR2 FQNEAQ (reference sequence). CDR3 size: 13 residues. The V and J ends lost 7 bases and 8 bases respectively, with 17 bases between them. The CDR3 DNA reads TGTGCCAGCACTATAACAGGGCGGGACGGCTACACCTTC. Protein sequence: CASTITGRDGYTF.

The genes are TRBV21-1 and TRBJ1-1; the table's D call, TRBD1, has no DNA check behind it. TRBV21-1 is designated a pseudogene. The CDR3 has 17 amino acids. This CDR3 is CASSKGRGGQVNTEAFF. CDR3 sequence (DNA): TGTGCCAGCAGCAAAGGGCGGGGCGGACAGGTGAACACTGAAGCTTTCTTT.

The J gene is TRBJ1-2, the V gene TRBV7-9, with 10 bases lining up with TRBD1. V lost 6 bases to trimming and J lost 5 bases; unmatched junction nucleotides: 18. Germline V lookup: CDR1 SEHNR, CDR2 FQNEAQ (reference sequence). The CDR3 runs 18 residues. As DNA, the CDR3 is TGTGCCAGCAGACCCCCGGGGGGACAGGGGACTGCGACTTATGGCTACACCTTC. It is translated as CASRPPGGQGTATYGYTF.

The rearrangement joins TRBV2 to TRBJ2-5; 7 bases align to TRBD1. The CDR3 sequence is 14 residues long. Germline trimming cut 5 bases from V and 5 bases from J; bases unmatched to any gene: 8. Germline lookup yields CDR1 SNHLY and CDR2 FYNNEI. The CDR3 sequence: CASSHRQGFETQYF. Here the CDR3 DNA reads TGTGCCAGCAGTCATAGACAGGGTTTCGAGACCCAGTACTTC.

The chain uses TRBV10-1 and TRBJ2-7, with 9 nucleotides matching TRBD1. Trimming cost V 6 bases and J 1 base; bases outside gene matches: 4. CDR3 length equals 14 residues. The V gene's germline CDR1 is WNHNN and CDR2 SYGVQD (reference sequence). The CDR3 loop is CASSPGQGSYEQYF. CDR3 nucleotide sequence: TGCGCCAGCAGCCCGGGACAGGGATCCTACGAGCAGTACTTC.

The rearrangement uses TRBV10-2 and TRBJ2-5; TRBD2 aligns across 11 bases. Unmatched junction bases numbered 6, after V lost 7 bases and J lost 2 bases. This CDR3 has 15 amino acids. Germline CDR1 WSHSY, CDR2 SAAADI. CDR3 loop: CASTIRLAGQETQYF. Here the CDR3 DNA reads TGCGCCAGCACTATAAGACTAGCGGGGCAAGAGACCCAGTACTTC.

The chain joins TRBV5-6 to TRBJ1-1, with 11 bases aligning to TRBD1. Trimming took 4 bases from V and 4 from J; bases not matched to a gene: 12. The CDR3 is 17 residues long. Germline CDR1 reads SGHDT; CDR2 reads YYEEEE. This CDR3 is CASSPPGTGGWITEAFF. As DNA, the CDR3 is TGTGCCAGCAGCCCTCCCGGGACAGGGGGATGGATCACTGAAGCTTTCTTT.

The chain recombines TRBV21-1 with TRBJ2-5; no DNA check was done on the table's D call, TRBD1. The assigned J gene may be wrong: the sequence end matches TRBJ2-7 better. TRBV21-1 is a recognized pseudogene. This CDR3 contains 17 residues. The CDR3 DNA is TGTGCCAGCAGCAAAGCGGGCCGATACCTCTTCTCCTACGAGCAGTACTTC. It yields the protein CASSKAGRYLFSYEQYF.

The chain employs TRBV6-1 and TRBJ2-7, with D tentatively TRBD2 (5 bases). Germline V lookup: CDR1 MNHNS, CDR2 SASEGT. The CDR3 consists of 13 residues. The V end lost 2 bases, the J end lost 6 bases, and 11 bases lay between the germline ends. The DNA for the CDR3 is TGTGCCAGCAGTGAACTCGGGGTCTCCGAGCAGTACTTC. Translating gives CASSELGVSEQYF.

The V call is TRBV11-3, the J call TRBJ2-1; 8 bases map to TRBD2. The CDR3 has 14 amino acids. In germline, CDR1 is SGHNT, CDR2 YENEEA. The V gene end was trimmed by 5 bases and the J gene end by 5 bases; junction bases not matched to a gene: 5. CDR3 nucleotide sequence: TGTGCCAGCAGCAACCCGGGGGGGCACAATGAGCAGTTCTTC. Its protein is CASSNPGGHNEQFF.

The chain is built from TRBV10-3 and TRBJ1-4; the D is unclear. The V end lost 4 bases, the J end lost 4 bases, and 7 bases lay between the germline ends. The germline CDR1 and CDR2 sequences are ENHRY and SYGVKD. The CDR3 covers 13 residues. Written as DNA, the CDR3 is TGTGCCATCAGTGGAAGCCTTAATGAAAAACTGTTTTTT. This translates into CAISGSLNEKLFF.

CDR3 DNA: TGTGCCAGCAGCGGACCTCTAGGGGGAGAGACCCAGTACTTC. Translating gives CASSGPLGGETQYF. The V and J genes are TRBV9 and TRBJ2-5; TRBD1 is a possible D gene (6 bases). CDR3 length equals 14 residues. Trimming pared 3 bases from V and 4 bases from J, leaving 13 bases between. CDR1 and CDR2 from the germline V gene are SGDLS and YYNGEE.

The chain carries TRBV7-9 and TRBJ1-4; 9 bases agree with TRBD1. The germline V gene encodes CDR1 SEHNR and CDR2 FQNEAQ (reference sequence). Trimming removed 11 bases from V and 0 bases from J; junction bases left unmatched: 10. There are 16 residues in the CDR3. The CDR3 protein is CALEDRGQATNEKLFF. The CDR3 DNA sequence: TGTGCCCTAGAGGACAGGGGACAAGCAACTAATGAAAAACTGTTTTTT.

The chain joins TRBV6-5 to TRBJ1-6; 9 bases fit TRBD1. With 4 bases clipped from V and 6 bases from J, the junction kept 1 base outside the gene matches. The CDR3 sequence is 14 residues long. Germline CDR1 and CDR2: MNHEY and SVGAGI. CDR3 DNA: TGTGCCAGCAGTTCGACAGGGGGTAATTCACCCCTCCACTTT. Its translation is CASSSTGGNSPLHF.

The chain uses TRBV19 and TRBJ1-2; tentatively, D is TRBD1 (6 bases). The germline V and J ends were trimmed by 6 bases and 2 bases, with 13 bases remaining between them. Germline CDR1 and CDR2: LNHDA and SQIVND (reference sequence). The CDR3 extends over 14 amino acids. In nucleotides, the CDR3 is TGTGCCAGTAGGATACGGGGGGCGAACTATGGCTACACCTTC. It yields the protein CASRIRGANYGYTF.

In DNA, the CDR3 is TGTGCCAGCAGACACTCTACTAGCGGGCTATCTCCTATCAACGAGCAGTACTTC. It specifies CASRHSTSGLSPINEQYF. V is TRBV7-9 and J is TRBJ2-7, with 9 bases identical to TRBD2. J was trimmed by 5 bases and V by 6 bases; bases with no gene match: 20. Germline values: CDR1 SEHNR, CDR2 FQNEAQ (reference sequence). This CDR3 has 18 amino acids. Using reference TRBV7-9 and TRBJ2-7 for the parts outside the CDR3, the full variable domain is DTGVSQNPRHKITKRGQNVTFRCDPISEHNRLYWYRQTLGQGPEFLTYFQNEAQLEKSRLLSDRFSAERPKGSFSTLEIQRTEQGDSAMYLCASRHSTSGLSPINEQYFGPGTRLTVT.

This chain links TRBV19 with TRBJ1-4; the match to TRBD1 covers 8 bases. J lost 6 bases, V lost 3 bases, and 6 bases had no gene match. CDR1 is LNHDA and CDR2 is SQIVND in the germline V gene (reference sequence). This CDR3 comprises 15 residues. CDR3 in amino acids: CASSISGQGYEKLFF. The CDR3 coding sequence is TGTGCCAGTAGTATTTCCGGACAGGGCTATGAAAAACTGTTTTTT.